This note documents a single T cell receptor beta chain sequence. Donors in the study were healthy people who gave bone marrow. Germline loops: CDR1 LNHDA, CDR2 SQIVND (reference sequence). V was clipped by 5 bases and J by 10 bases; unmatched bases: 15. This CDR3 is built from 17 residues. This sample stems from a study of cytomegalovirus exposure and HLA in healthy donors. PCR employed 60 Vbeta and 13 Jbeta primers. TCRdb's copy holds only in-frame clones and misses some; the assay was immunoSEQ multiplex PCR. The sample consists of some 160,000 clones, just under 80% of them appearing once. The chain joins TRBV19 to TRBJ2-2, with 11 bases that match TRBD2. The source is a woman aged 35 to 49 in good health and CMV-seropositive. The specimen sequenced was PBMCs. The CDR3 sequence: CASSVRASGGLVMELFF. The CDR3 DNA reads TGTGCCAGTAGTGTACGAGCTAGCGGGGGGTTAGTAATGGAGCTGTTTTTT.